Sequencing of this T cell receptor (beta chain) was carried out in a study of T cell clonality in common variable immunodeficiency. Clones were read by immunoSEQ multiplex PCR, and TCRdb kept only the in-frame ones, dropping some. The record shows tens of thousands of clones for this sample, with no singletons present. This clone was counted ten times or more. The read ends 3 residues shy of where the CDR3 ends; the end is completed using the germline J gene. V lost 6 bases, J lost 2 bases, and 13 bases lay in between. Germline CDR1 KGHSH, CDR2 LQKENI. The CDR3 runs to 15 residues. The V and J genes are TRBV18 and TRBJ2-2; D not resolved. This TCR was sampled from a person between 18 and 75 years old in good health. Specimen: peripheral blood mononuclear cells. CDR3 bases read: TGTGCCAGCTCGCCGAGCTCCTCTAACACCGGGGAG. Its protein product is CASSPSSSNTGE. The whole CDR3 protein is CASSPSSSNTGELFF.